The 31 T cell receptor beta chains below come from one sample, sequenced in a study of identical twins. TCRdb fed the 5' RACE reads into MiXCR, producing one record per CDR3 protein. The sample comprises 1.5 million to 2 million distinct CDR3 sequences, about 30% of which are singletons, and 0.25% to 0.3% rests with the top ten. Sequenced: cord blood. The origin of the receptors is a newborn girl in good health.

This clonotype occurred a few times. The rearrangement joins TRBV12-3 or TRBV12-4 to TRBJ2-7; 11 bases are shared with TRBD2. Trimming at V came to 5 bases and at J to 7 bases, leaving 13 bases not matched to a gene. This CDR3 region has 16 residues. The CDR3 region is CASSKQLAGVGNEQYF. CDR3 nucleotides: TGTGCCAGCAGTAAACAACTAGCGGGAGTCGGGAATGAGCAGTACTTC.

The table lists this clonotype with a few counts. J is TRBJ2-7 and V is TRBV2, with D perhaps TRBD1 or TRBD2 (6 bases each). The CDR3 extends over 16 amino acids. V was shortened by 4 bases and J by 1 base, with 17 bases between the two germline ends. Germline lookup yields CDR1 SNHLY and CDR2 FYNNEI. CDR3 bases: TGTGCCAGCAGTGGATTTATACAGGGAGGTTCCTACGAGCAGTACTTC. Its translation: CASSGFIQGGSYEQYF.

This clonotype was detected a few times. CDR3 sequence (DNA): TGTGCCACCAGTGATTTGAGGGGAACCGGGGAGCTGTTTTTT. Encoded protein: CATSDLRGTGELFF. The V and J genes are TRBV24-1 and TRBJ2-2; weak D call: TRBD1 (5 bases). The germline V gene has CDR1 KGHDR and CDR2 SFDVKD. This CDR3 comprises 14 residues. The ends were cut back, 0 bases at V and 5 bases at J, with 6 bases in the middle.

This clonotype was detected only a few times. V is TRBV9 and J is TRBJ2-3; a possible D gene is TRBD2 (5 bases). V lost 3 bases and J 2 bases, leaving 10 bases between the germline ends. This CDR3 has 14 amino acids. Germline CDR1 and CDR2: SGDLS and YYNGEE. CDR3 DNA sequence: TGTGCCAGCAGCGGAAGCGGAGACACAGATACGCAGTATTTT. This sequence encodes CASSGSGDTDTQYF. Filled out from reference TRBV9 and TRBJ2-3, the complete variable domain reads DSGVTQTPKHLITATGQRVTLRCSPRSGDLSVYWYQQSLDQGLQFLIQYYNGEERAKGNILERFSAQQFPDLHSELNLSSLELGDSALYFCASSGSGDTDTQYFGPGTRLTVL.

This chain links TRBV6-6 with TRBJ1-5; the match to TRBD1 covers 9 bases. Germline V gene data show CDR1 as MNHNY and CDR2 as SVGAGI (reference sequence). The CDR3 consists of 16 residues. V lost 2 bases, J lost 2 bases, and 4 bases stayed unmatched. The DNA of the CDR3 is TGTGCCAGCAGTTACAACAGGGGGCAGGGCAATCAGCCCCAGCATTTT. Protein: CASSYNRGQGNQPQHF.

This clonotype has more than one count but fewer than ten. CDR3 sequence: CASSVGTGGVMAYNEQFF. CDR3 in DNA: TGTGCCAGCAGCGTTGGGACAGGGGGCGTAATGGCCTACAATGAGCAGTTCTTC. This chain joins TRBV9 and TRBJ2-1; 12 bases are a match to TRBD1. CDR1 is SGDLS and CDR2 is YYNGEE in the germline V gene. After removal of 2 bases from V and 2 bases from J, the junction contained 8 bases not matched to a gene. The CDR3 has 18 residues.

The chain links TRBV5-1 to TRBJ1-1; possibly TRBD1 for D (6 bases). This CDR3 has 15 amino acids. Deletions cut 4 bases from V and 3 bases from J, with 16 bases between. Germline V gene lookup returns CDR1 SGHRS and CDR2 YFSETQ. CDR3 coding DNA: TGCGCCAGCAGCACAAACAACAGGGTTGACACTGAAGCTTTCTTT. Translation gives CASSTNNRVDTEAFF.

In its sample, this clonotype was seen a few times. This chain connects TRBV12-3 or TRBV12-4 to TRBJ1-6, with D unclear. Trimming took 5 bases from V and 10 from J, leaving 9 bases between them. The CDR3 covers 12 residues. The CDR3 coding sequence is TGTGCCAGCAGTACCCGTAGGTCACCCCTCCACTTT. Translating gives CASSTRRSPLHF.

The chain uses TRBV20-1 and TRBJ2-1; 8 bases are a match to TRBD2. V lost 6 bases to trimming and J lost 4 bases; unmatched junction nucleotides: 8. This CDR3 is 14 amino acids long. Germline V gene sequence: CDR1 DFQATT, CDR2 SNEGSKA (reference sequence). The CDR3 region is CSARTSSIYNEQFF. In DNA, the CDR3 is TGCAGTGCAAGGACTAGCAGTATTTACAATGAGCAGTTCTTC.

V gene TRBV20-1 combines with J gene TRBJ2-1; D call uncertain. V was pared by 6 bases and J by 0 bases, with 15 bases between. The CDR3 is 15 residues long. CDR1 is DFQATT and CDR2 is SNEGSKA in the germline V gene (reference sequence). Here the CDR3 DNA reads TGCAGTGCCAGCCATCCTAGGACCTCCTACAATGAGCAGTTCTTC. As protein: CSASHPRTSYNEQFF.

V usage is TRBV6-5 and J usage is TRBJ1-2; the D is unclear. This CDR3 contains 14 residues. The V gene lost 2 bases and the J gene lost 8 bases, with 15 bases spanning the gap. The V gene's germline CDR1 is MNHEY and CDR2 SVGAGI. As DNA, the CDR3 is TGTGCCAGCAGTTACACCAGACGCGCTGGAGGCTACACCTTC. Translated: CASSYTRRAGGYTF.

This clonotype was recorded a few times. The V and J genes are TRBV29-1 and TRBJ2-1, with 12 bases that match TRBD2. With V trimmed by 5 bases and J by 5 bases, 4 bases remained unmatched. From germline, CDR1 is SQVTM and CDR2 ANQGSEA. The CDR3 runs to 14 residues. The CDR3 sequence is CSVKRTSGNNEQFF. The CDR3 DNA sequence: TGCAGCGTTAAAAGGACTAGCGGGAACAATGAGCAGTTCTTC.

This clonotype was observed at least ten times. The chain is built from TRBV29-1 and TRBJ2-7; the match to TRBD2 covers 7 bases. CDR1 is SQVTM, CDR2 ANQGSEA, per germline. CDR3 length equals 14 residues. The junction had 5 bases not matched to a gene; V was cut back by 0 bases and J by 3 bases. CDR3 bases: TGCAGCGTTGAAGAACGGGGGGTTGGCTACGAGCAGTACTTC. It specifies CSVEERGVGYEQYF.

J is TRBJ2-1 and V is TRBV4-2; perhaps TRBD2 as D (5 bases). The CDR3 sequence is 17 residues long. Trimming stripped 0 bases from V and 0 bases from J, with 12 bases between. Germline loops: CDR1 LGHNA, CDR2 YNFKEQ. CDR3 residues: CASSQESGFSSYNEQFF. The CDR3 region has the DNA TGTGCCAGCAGCCAAGAAAGCGGTTTCAGCTCCTACAATGAGCAGTTCTTC.

This clonotype turned up a few times. The rearrangement uses TRBV6-5 and TRBJ1-5; the match to TRBD1 covers 7 bases. The germline V gene has CDR1 MNHEY and CDR2 SVGAGI. The CDR3 totals 14 residues. V trimming: 6 bases; J trimming: 7 bases; junction bases outside the gene matches: 9. The CDR3 region has the DNA TGTGCCAGCAGCCGTGACAGGGCCTGGCAGCCCCAGCATTTT. This sequence encodes CASSRDRAWQPQHF.

In this sample, this clonotype turned up many times. This sequence joins TRBV6-1 and TRBJ2-3, with 8 bases that match TRBD2. Trimming took 7 bases from V and 0 from J; bases not matched to a gene: 18. Looked up from germline, CDR1 is MNHNS and CDR2 is SASEGT. CDR3 size: 19 residues. The CDR3, as DNA: TGTGCCAGCACCCCCAAAATCGGGAGGGAGCGGGATAGCACAGATACGCAGTATTTT. This sequence encodes CASTPKIGRERDSTDTQYF.

The V gene is TRBV25-1, the J gene TRBJ1-1; tentative D call: TRBD1 (5 bases). Trimming cost V 3 bases and J 10 bases, with 15 bases left between them. The CDR3 spans 13 residues. CDR1 MGHDK and CDR2 SYGVNS come from the germline V gene. The CDR3 region is CASSDGGGWRAFF. CDR3 DNA sequence: TGTGCCAGCAGTGATGGGGGGGGATGGAGAGCTTTCTTT.

The chain employs TRBV6-6 and TRBJ2-2, with D uncertain. CDR3 length equals 16 residues. V lost 2 bases, J lost 6 bases, and 16 bases lay in between. In germline, CDR1 is MNHNY, CDR2 SVGAGI (reference sequence). As DNA, the CDR3 is TGTGCCAGCAGTTACCGTGAGTTTAGATGGCCCGGGGAGCTGTTTTTT. This codes for CASSYREFRWPGELFF.

The V gene is TRBV28, the J gene TRBJ1-4; TRBD1 might be the D (6 bases). Germline loops: CDR1 MDHEN, CDR2 SYDVKM. The CDR3 runs to 16 residues. V was cut by 5 bases and J by 6 bases, with 19 bases left in between. The CDR3 DNA follows: TGTGCCAGCAGTCCCTCATACAGGGCTCCTGATGAAAAACTGTTTTTT. This gives the protein CASSPSYRAPDEKLFF.

V gene TRBV5-4 combines with J gene TRBJ2-1; 9 nucleotides match TRBD2. J gave up 12 bases and V 0 bases, and 4 bases lay outside the gene matches. Looked up from germline, CDR1 is SGHNT and CDR2 is YYREEE (reference sequence). The CDR3 consists of 13 residues. In DNA form, the CDR3 reads TGTGCCAGCAGCTTGGTAGCGGGGGTTGCGCAGTTCTTC. It codes for CASSLVAGVAQFF.

The J gene is TRBJ2-1, the V gene TRBV5-1; D possibly matches TRBD1 or TRBD2 (5 bases each). The J call may be in error: the DNA end matches TRBJ2-7 better. The CDR3 has 13 residues. Germline-derived CDR1 and CDR2 are SGHRS and YFSETQ. This CDR3 reads CASSWDVYNEQYF. The CDR3 nucleotides are TGCGCCAGCAGCTGGGACGTCTACAATGAGCAGTACTTC.

The sample holds many counts of this clonotype. The V and J genes are TRBV11-2 and TRBJ2-3; TRBD1 matches 9 bases. The V gene's germline CDR1 is SGHAT and CDR2 FQNNGV. With 3 bases clipped from V and 4 bases from J, the junction kept 2 bases outside the gene matches. This CDR3 comprises 14 residues. This chain's CDR3 is CASSFRDRADTQYF. As DNA, the CDR3 is TGTGCCAGCAGCTTCCGGGACAGGGCAGATACGCAGTATTTT.

This clonotype was seen a few times. The V call is TRBV12-3 or TRBV12-4, the J call TRBJ2-7; 13 positions match TRBD2. The junction had 6 bases not matched to a gene; V was cut back by 3 bases and J by 7 bases. This CDR3 is 15 amino acids long. The CDR3 DNA reads TGTGCCAGCAGTTTCGGACTAGCGGGAGCGTCAGAGCAGTACTTC. Translation: CASSFGLAGASEQYF.

This clonotype has only a few counts. The V gene is TRBV2, the J gene TRBJ2-5; D possibly matches TRBD1 or TRBD2 (6 bases each). CDR1 is SNHLY and CDR2 is FYNNEI in the germline V gene. Trimming left V 7 bases short and J 11 bases short, with 17 bases between. This CDR3 has 12 amino acids. The CDR3 reads CASTQGGTGQYF. The CDR3 DNA sequence: TGTGCCAGCACCCAAGGGGGGACGGGACAGTACTTC.

This chain links TRBV2 with TRBJ1-2; 8 bases map to TRBD1. Germline-derived CDR1 and CDR2 are SNHLY and FYNNEI. The CDR3 has 13 amino acids. The V segment lost 7 bases and the J segment 4 bases; nucleotides outside the gene matches: 5. CDR3: CASTRTGSYGYTF. The CDR3 nucleotides read TGTGCCAGCACTAGGACAGGGAGCTATGGCTACACCTTC.

This clonotype has a count of ten or more. This chain connects TRBV6-1 to TRBJ2-7; 7 nucleotides agree with TRBD2. Germline V CDR1 and CDR2: MNHNS, SASEGT. The ends lost 3 bases at V and 5 bases at J; junction bases unmatched: 10. This CDR3 comprises 15 residues. CDR3 amino acids: CASSEDPQLANEQYF. Written as DNA, the CDR3 is TGTGCCAGCAGTGAGGACCCACAACTAGCGAACGAGCAGTACTTC.

This clonotype was detected only a few times. V gene TRBV27 combines with J gene TRBJ2-3; the D is unclear. Germline V gene data show CDR1 as MNHEY and CDR2 as SMNVEV (reference sequence). V was clipped by 0 bases and J by 5 bases, with 12 bases between them. The CDR3 extends over 15 amino acids. The CDR3 protein is CASSLSFQVGDTQYF. DNA of the CDR3: TGTGCCAGCAGTTTATCGTTCCAGGTAGGAGATACGCAGTATTTT.

The chain uses TRBV10-3 and TRBJ1-6, with 8 positions matching TRBD1. CDR3 length: 14 amino acids. Per the germline V gene, CDR1 is ENHRY and CDR2 is SYGVKD. J gave up 7 bases and V 3 bases, and 2 bases lay outside the gene matches. Here the CDR3 DNA reads TGTGCCATCAGTGACAGGGGGCGGAATTCACCCCTCCACTTT. Translated, it gives CAISDRGRNSPLHF.

This chain links TRBV2 with TRBJ2-3; 7 nucleotides agree with TRBD2. V was clipped by 4 bases and J by 7 bases; unmatched bases: 11. CDR1 and CDR2 (germline): SNHLY, FYNNEI. The CDR3 has 15 residues. CDR3 nucleotides: TGTGCCAGCAGTGGCCCCTGGACTAGTTGGAATACGCAGTATTTT. As protein: CASSGPWTSWNTQYF.

The rearrangement joins TRBV12-3 or TRBV12-4 to TRBJ2-3; D gene uncertain. V shed 5 bases and J shed 2 bases, with 11 bases lying between them. This CDR3 comprises 14 residues. The CDR3 reads CASSLPINTDTQYF. CDR3 DNA: TGTGCCAGCAGTCTGCCCATAAACACAGATACGCAGTATTTT.

A word on this clonotype: Being one base from a much bigger clone, this may be a read error. The CDR3 DNA reads as TGCAGCGCTGAGAAGCGACAGGCACGGAGCTACACCTTC. Translating gives CSAEKRQARSYTF. The V gene is TRBV29-1, the J gene TRBJ1-2, with a possible D match to TRBD1 (6 bases). The CDR3 is 13 amino acids. Germline CDR1 and CDR2: SQVTM and ANQGSEA. V lost 7 bases to trimming and J lost 9 bases, with 21 bases between them.